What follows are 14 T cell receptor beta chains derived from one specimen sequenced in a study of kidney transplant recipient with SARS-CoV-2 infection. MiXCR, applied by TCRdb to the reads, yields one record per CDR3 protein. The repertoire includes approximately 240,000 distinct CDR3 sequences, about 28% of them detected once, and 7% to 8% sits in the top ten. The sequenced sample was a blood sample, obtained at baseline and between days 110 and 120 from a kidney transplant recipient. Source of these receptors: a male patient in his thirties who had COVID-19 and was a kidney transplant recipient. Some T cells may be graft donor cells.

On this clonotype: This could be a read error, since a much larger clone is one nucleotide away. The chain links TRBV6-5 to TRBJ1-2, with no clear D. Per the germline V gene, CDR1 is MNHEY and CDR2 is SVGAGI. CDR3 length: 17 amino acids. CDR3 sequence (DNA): TGTGCCAACAGTTTCCTTCGAGGTGGGAGAAAGACCTATGGCTACACCTTC. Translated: CANSFLRGGRKTYGYTF.

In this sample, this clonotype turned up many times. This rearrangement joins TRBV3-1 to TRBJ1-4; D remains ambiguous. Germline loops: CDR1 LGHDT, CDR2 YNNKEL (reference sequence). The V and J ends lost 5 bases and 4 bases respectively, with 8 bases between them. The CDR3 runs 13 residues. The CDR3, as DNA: TGTGCCAGCAGCTTGTGGGGTAATGAAAAACTGTTTTTT. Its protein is CASSLWGNEKLFF.

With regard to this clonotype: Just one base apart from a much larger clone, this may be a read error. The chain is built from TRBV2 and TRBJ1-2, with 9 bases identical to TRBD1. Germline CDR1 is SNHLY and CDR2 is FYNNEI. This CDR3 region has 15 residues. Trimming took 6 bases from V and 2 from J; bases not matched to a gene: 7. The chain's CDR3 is CASSSTGQGNYGYTF. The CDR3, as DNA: TGTGCCAGCAGCTCCACGGGACAGGGCAACTATGGCTACACCTTC.

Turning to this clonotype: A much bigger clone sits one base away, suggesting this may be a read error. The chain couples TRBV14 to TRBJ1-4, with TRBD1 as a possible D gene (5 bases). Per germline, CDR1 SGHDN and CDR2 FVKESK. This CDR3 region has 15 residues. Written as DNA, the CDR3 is TGTGCCAGCAGCCAACTGACAGTAGGAAATGAAAAACCGTTTTTT. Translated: CASSQLTVGNEKPFF.

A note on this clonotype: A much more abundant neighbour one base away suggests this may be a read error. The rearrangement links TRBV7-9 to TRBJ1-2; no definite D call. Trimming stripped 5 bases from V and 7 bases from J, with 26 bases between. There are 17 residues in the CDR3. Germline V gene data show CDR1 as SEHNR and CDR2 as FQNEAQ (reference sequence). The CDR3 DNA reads TGTGCCAGCAGCGATAATCCATACCATGGAAAGACCTGTGGCTACACCTTC. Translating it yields CASSDNPYHGKTCGYTF.

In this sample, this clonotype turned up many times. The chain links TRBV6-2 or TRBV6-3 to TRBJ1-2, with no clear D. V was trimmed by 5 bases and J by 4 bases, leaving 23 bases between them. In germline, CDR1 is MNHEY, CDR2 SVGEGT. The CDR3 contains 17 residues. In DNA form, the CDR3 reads TGTGCCAGCAGTCAACCTAGCTGCATCGGAAAGACCTATGGCTACACCTTC. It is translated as CASSQPSCIGKTYGYTF.

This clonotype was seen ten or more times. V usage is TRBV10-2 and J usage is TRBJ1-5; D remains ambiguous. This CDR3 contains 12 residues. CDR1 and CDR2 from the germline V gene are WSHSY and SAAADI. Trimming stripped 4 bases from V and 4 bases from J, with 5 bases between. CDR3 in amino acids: CASSVTNQPQHF. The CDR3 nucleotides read TGCGCCAGCAGTGTGACTAATCAGCCCCAGCATTTT.

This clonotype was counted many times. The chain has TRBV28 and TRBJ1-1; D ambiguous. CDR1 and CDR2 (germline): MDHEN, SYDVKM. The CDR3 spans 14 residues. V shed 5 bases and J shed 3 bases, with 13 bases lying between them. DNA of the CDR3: TGTGCCAGCAGTCTTACCCGATGGGACACTGAAGCTTTCTTT. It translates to CASSLTRWDTEAFF.

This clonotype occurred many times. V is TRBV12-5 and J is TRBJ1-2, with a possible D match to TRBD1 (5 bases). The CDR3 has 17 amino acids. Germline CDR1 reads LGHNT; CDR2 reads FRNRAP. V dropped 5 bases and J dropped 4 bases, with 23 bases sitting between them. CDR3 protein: CASGNISLQGKTYGYTF. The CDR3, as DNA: TGTGCTAGTGGTAATATATCTTTGCAGGGAAAGACCTATGGCTACACCTTC.

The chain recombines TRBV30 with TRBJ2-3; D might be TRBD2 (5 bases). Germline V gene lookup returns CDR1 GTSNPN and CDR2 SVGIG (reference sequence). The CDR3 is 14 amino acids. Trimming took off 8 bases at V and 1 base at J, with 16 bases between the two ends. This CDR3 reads CAASGVWGTDTQYF. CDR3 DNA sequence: TGTGCCGCATCCGGGGTTTGGGGCACAGATACGCAGTATTTT.

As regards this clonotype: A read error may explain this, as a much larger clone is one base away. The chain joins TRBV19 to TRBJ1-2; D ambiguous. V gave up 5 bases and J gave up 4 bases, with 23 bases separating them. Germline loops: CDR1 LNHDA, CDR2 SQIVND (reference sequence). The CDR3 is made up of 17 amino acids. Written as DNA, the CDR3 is TGTGCCAGTAGTTATTCAGAGACAAATCGAAAGACCTATGGCTACACCTTC. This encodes CASSYSETNRKTYGYTF.

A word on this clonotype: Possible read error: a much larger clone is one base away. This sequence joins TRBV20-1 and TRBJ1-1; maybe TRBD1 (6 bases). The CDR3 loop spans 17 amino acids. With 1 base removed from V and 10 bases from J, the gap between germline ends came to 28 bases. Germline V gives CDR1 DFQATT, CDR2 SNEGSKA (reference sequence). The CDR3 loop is CSARGPPVGQTLPGAFF. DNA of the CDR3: TGCAGTGCTAGAGGGCCCCCCGTTGGACAGACGTTACCTGGAGCTTTCTTT.

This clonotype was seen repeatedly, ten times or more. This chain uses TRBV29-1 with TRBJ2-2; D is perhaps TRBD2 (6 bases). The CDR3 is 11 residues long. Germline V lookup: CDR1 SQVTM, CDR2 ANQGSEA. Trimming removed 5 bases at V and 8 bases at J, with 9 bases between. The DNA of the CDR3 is TGCAGCGTTCCGGCGGGGGGGGAGCTGTTTTTT. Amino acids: CSVPAGGELFF.

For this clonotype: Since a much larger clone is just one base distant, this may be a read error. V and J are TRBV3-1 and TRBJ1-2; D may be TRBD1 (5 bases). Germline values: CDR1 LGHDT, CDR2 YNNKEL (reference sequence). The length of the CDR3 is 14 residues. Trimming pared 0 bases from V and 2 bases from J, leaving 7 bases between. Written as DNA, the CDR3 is TGTGCCAGCAGCCAAGAGGGGGGGAACTATGGCTACACCTTC. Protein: CASSQEGGNYGYTF.